The next 25 T cell receptor beta chains were all read from a single sample in a study of early T cells in non-severe SARS-CoV-2 infection. Each CDR3 protein gets one entry after TCRdb re-called the 5' RACE reads with MiXCR. This repertoire shows over 60,000 distinct CDR3 sequences, over 9% found once; its top ten account for over 6%. The input for sequencing was whole blood, taken at baseline. The receptors derive from an adult who was a healthcare worker with PCR-confirmed SARS-CoV-2 infection or an uninfected control (not recorded which).

In this sample, this clonotype turned up many times. The gene calls are TRBV12-5 and TRBJ2-5; 7 positions match TRBD2. The CDR3 spans 13 residues. The junction had 7 bases not matched to a gene; V was cut back by 10 bases and J by 2 bases. Germline CDR1 LGHNT, CDR2 FRNRAP. CDR3 region: CATHGGVQETQYF. The CDR3 region has the DNA TGTGCTACCCATGGGGGGGTACAAGAGACCCAGTACTTC.

This clonotype was seen ten or more times. The chain recombines TRBV29-1 with TRBJ2-3, with TRBD2 identical over 11 bases. V shed 3 bases and J 4 bases; nucleotides not matched to a gene: 9. This CDR3 is built from 16 residues. Germline CDR1 and CDR2: SQVTM and ANQGSEA. The CDR3 here is CSVEDLAGGIPDTQYF. CDR3 DNA sequence: TGCAGCGTTGAGGACCTAGCGGGGGGAATTCCAGATACGCAGTATTTT.

V gene TRBV6-2 or TRBV6-3 combines with J gene TRBJ2-1; TRBD1 agrees at 9 bases. The V gene's germline CDR1 is MNHEY and CDR2 SVGEGT. V lost 2 bases, J lost 4 bases, and 6 bases stayed unmatched. There are 16 residues in the CDR3. In DNA, the CDR3 is TGTGCCAGCAGTTACAGACCGGGACAGGGATACAATGAGCAGTTCTTC. Residues: CASSYRPGQGYNEQFF.

This clonotype has only a few counts. The chain couples TRBV6-1 to TRBJ2-7; 8 positions match TRBD1. The J segment lost 0 bases and the V segment lost 5 bases, leaving 3 bases of the junction unmatched. The germline CDR1 and CDR2 sequences are MNHNS and SASEGT. The CDR3 covers 14 residues. The chain's CDR3 is CASSFTGGSYEQYF. CDR3 coding DNA: TGTGCCAGCAGTTTTACAGGGGGCTCCTACGAGCAGTACTTC.

This clonotype occurred a few times. The genes are TRBV19 and TRBJ2-1; 8 bases align to TRBD2. The trim removed 4 bases at V and 9 bases at J, leaving 11 bases unmatched. CDR3 length: 15 amino acids. CDR1 is LNHDA, CDR2 SQIVND, per germline (reference sequence). This CDR3 reads CASSRDPRGGGEQFF. CDR3 sequence (DNA): TGTGCCAGTAGTAGAGACCCACGGGGGGGAGGTGAGCAGTTCTTC. Full variable domain (remainder filled in from reference TRBV19 and TRBJ2-1): DGGITQSPKYLFRKEGQNVTLSCEQNLNHDAMYWYRQDPGQGLRLIYYSQIVNDFQKGDIAEGYSVSREKKESFPLTVTSAQKNPTAFYLCASSRDPRGGGEQFFGPGTRLTVL.

This clonotype was detected only a few times. The rearrangement joins TRBV4-3 to TRBJ2-5, with a possible D match to TRBD1 (5 bases). The V end lost 0 bases, the J end lost 7 bases, and 18 bases lay between the germline ends. The CDR3 sequence is 16 residues long. Germline CDR1 LGHNA, CDR2 YSLEER. The CDR3 spells CASSQDISGYAGTQYF. In DNA, the CDR3 is TGCGCCAGCAGCCAAGATATCTCAGGGTACGCAGGGACCCAGTACTTC.

The V call is TRBV10-3, the J call TRBJ2-1; 9 nucleotides match TRBD1. CDR3 size: 15 residues. Germline CDR1 and CDR2: ENHRY and SYGVKD. Trimming at V came to 2 bases and at J to 8 bases, leaving 7 bases not matched to a gene. Written as DNA, the CDR3 is TGTGCCATCAGTGAGACCTTGGACAGGGGCGATGAGCAGTTCTTC. Encoded protein: CAISETLDRGDEQFF.

This clonotype has just a few counts. The gene calls are TRBV2 and TRBJ1-6; no definite D call. The CDR3 runs to 15 residues. The V and J ends lost 9 bases and 0 bases respectively, with 12 bases between them. Germline V gives CDR1 SNHLY, CDR2 FYNNEI. CDR3 sequence: CASRPTSSYNSPLHF. As DNA, the CDR3 is TGTGCCAGTAGGCCAACGAGCTCCTATAATTCACCCCTCCACTTT. Full variable domain (outside the CDR3, taken from reference TRBV2 and TRBJ1-6): EPEVTQTPSHQVTQMGQEVILRCVPISNHLYFYWYRQILGQKVEFLVSFYNNEISEKSEIFDDQFSVERPDGSNFTLKIRSTKLEDSAMYFCASRPTSSYNSPLHFGNGTRLTVT.

This clonotype showed up many times. The J gene is TRBJ1-2, the V gene TRBV7-9; D is perhaps TRBD1 (5 bases). Germline CDR1 and CDR2: SEHNR and FQNEAQ (reference sequence). The V gene lost 5 bases and the J gene lost 4 bases, with 14 bases spanning the gap. The CDR3 is 14 amino acids. The CDR3 sequence is CASSRIQASYGYTF. CDR3 coding DNA: TGTGCCAGCAGCAGGATACAGGCAAGCTATGGCTACACCTTC.

The genes are TRBV7-8 and TRBJ1-1, with a tentative D call TRBD1 (6 bases). Germline V gene sequence: CDR1 SGHVS, CDR2 FQNEAQ. Trimming removed 1 base from V and 5 bases from J, with 17 bases in between. The CDR3 consists of 16 residues. CDR3 in DNA: TGTGCCAGCAGCTTAGGGACGAACAGGGCGGGGACTGAAGCTTTCTTT. This codes for CASSLGTNRAGTEAFF.

This sequence joins TRBV6-5 and TRBJ2-7, with D possibly TRBD2 on 5 matching bases. V gave up 5 bases and J gave up 0 bases, with 11 bases separating them. The CDR3 is made up of 14 amino acids. CDR1 is MNHEY, CDR2 SVGAGI, per germline. The DNA of the CDR3 is TGTGCCAGCAGTGAGGACTGGAACTCCTACGAGCAGTACTTC. It codes for CASSEDWNSYEQYF.

The chain recombines TRBV25-1 with TRBJ2-3; 8 bases are shared with TRBD2. The germline gives CDR1 MGHDK, CDR2 SYGVNS. This CDR3 has 16 amino acids. Trimming removed 3 bases from V and 1 base from J; junction bases left unmatched: 6. The CDR3 sequence: CASSESDSGGTDTQYF. In DNA, the CDR3 is TGTGCCAGCAGTGAGTCCGATAGCGGGGGCACAGATACGCAGTATTTT.

V is TRBV3-1 and J is TRBJ1-2; D not resolved. V was shortened by 6 bases and J by 9 bases, with 23 bases between the two germline ends. Germline V gene data show CDR1 as LGHDT and CDR2 as YNNKEL (reference sequence). The CDR3 is made up of 15 amino acids. CDR3 amino acids: CASSHLGASRKCYTF. CDR3 coding DNA: TGTGCCAGCAGTCATTTGGGAGCTTCCCGTAAGTGCTACACCTTC.

The chain employs TRBV18 and TRBJ2-1; the D gene is possibly TRBD1 (5 bases). CDR1 and CDR2 (germline): KGHSH, LQKENI. There are 16 residues in the CDR3. V lost 0 bases and J 3 bases, leaving 12 bases between the germline ends. Here the CDR3 DNA reads TGTGCCAGCTCACCACCCGCTCAGGGCGTCTACAATGAGCAGTTCTTC. It specifies CASSPPAQGVYNEQFF.

This clonotype has just a few counts. The V and J genes are TRBV7-2 and TRBJ2-7; either TRBD1 or TRBD2 may fit D (5 bases each). In germline, CDR1 is SGHTA, CDR2 FQGNSA. Trimming took 5 bases from V and 2 from J, leaving 16 bases between them. The CDR3 covers 15 residues. The CDR3: CASSLRDGNPYEQYF. The DNA of the CDR3 is TGTGCCAGCAGCCTAAGGGACGGGAACCCCTACGAGCAGTACTTC.

This chain links TRBV12-3 or TRBV12-4 with TRBJ1-2; TRBD1 is a possible D gene (5 bases). The CDR3 runs 15 residues. V lost 6 bases, J lost 2 bases, and 16 bases lay in between. CDR3 sequence: CASSSGPPANYGYTF. The DNA for the CDR3 is TGTGCCAGCAGCTCAGGGCCCCCAGCGAACTATGGCTACACCTTC.

The chain recombines TRBV20-1 with TRBJ1-3; D is unresolved. Trimming took 3 bases from V and 3 from J, leaving 6 bases between them. The CDR3 consists of 12 residues. CDR1 and CDR2 (germline): DFQATT, SNEGSKA (reference sequence). Here the CDR3 reads CSARESGNTIYF. CDR3 nucleotide sequence: TGCAGTGCTAGGGAGAGTGGAAACACCATATATTTT.

This clonotype was recorded many times. The V gene is TRBV2, the J gene TRBJ1-1; TRBD1 aligns across 9 bases. Germline loops: CDR1 SNHLY, CDR2 FYNNEI. Germline trimming cut 4 bases from V and 5 bases from J; bases unmatched to any gene: 8. The CDR3 is 15 amino acids. The CDR3 nucleotides read TGTGCCAGCAGTGGAGGGACAGGGAGGAGGACTGAAGCTTTCTTT. This codes for CASSGGTGRRTEAFF.

This clonotype was seen many times. CDR3 amino acids: CASRNSSTDTQYF. CDR3 sequence (DNA): TGTGCCAGCAGAAACAGTAGCACAGATACGCAGTATTTT. The V gene is TRBV7-3, the J gene TRBJ2-3; D gene ambiguous. Germline loops: CDR1 SGHTA, CDR2 FQGTGA. This CDR3 has 13 amino acids. V was pared by 6 bases and J by 0 bases, with 7 bases between.

This clonotype has only a few counts. The chain uses TRBV1 and TRBJ1-2; the D call TRBD1 from the table was never checked on the DNA. TRBV1 has pseudogene status. This CDR3 has 18 amino acids. The CDR3 DNA reads TGCACCAGCAGCCTAGGGTACCCCCGACAGGGACCTAACTATGGCTACACCTTC. Translation: CTSSLGYPRQGPNYGYTF.

This clonotype was detected many times. The chain combines TRBV6-5 with TRBJ1-4, with D hard to call. From germline, CDR1 is MNHEY and CDR2 SVGAGI. The CDR3 has 13 residues. Between the trimmed V and J ends, which lost 7 bases and 8 bases, there was a span of 14 bases. The CDR3 loop is CASTRGISEKLFF. The CDR3 DNA reads as TGTGCCAGCACTCGCGGGATATCAGAAAAACTGTTTTTT.

V is TRBV5-5 and J is TRBJ1-5; 8 nucleotides align to TRBD1. With 3 bases clipped from V and 5 bases from J, the junction kept 10 bases outside the gene matches. The CDR3 is 16 amino acids. Germline V gene data show CDR1 as SGHKS and CDR2 as YYEKEE (reference sequence). In DNA form, the CDR3 reads TGTGCCAGCAGCTCTCAGGGGGCGAGGTACGATCAGCCCCAGCATTTT. Translated, it gives CASSSQGARYDQPQHF.

This clonotype has a handful of counts. The chain combines TRBV20-1 with TRBJ2-5; D is possibly TRBD1 (6 bases). V dropped 3 bases and J dropped 5 bases, with 16 bases sitting between them. CDR3 length: 14 residues. The germline gives CDR1 DFQATT, CDR2 SNEGSKA (reference sequence). CDR3 DNA: TGCAGTGCTAGTAAACCAGGGGTGGTGGAGACCCAGTACTTC. This codes for CSASKPGVVETQYF.

This clonotype was recorded many times. The chain employs TRBV7-9 and TRBJ2-7; D unclear. V was pared by 4 bases and J by 1 base, with 11 bases between. The CDR3 loop spans 14 amino acids. Germline values: CDR1 SEHNR, CDR2 FQNEAQ (reference sequence). The CDR3 protein is CASSWAHVSYEQYF. The CDR3, as DNA: TGTGCCAGCAGCTGGGCACATGTGTCCTACGAGCAGTACTTC.

This clonotype occurred a few times. The V gene is TRBV6-1, the J gene TRBJ1-1, with no clear D. Trimming cost V 5 bases and J 0 bases, with 10 bases left between them. Germline V CDR1 and CDR2: MNHNS, SASEGT. The CDR3 has 14 residues. The CDR3 DNA follows: TGTGCCAGCAGTCAGAGAGGGCTGAACACTGAAGCTTTCTTT. Its translation is CASSQRGLNTEAFF.